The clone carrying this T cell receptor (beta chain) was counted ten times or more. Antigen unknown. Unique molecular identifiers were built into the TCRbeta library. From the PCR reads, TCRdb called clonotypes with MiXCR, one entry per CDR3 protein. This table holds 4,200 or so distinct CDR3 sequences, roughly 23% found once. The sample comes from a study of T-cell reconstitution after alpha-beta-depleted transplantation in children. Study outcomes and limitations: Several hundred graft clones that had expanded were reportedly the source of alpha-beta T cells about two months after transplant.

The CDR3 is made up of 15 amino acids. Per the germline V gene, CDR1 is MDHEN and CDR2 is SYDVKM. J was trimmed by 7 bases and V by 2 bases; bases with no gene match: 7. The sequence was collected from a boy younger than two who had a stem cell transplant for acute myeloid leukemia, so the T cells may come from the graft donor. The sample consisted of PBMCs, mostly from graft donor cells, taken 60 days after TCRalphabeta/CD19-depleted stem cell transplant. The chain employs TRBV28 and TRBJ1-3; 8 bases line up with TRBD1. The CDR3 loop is CASSLRQGALNTIYF. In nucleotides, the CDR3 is TGTGCCAGCAGTTTACGCCAGGGGGCGCTGAACACCATATATTTT. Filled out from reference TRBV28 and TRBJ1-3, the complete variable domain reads DVKVTQSSRYLVKRTGEKVFLECVQDMDHENMFWYRQDPGLGLRLIYFSYDVKMKEKGDIPEGYSVSREKKERFSLILESASTNQTSMYLCASSLRQGALNTIYFGEGSWLTVV.